There are a few counts of the clone carrying this T cell receptor (beta chain). Assay used: immunoSEQ multiplex PCR; TCRdb lists only in-frame clones, some missing. The profile shows approximately 340,000 clones, around 83% of them singletons. V lost 2 bases and J lost 7, with 24 bases in between. Germline CDR1 and CDR2: SGDLS and YYNGEE. This CDR3 comprises 18 residues. The data are from a study of blood T cell repertoires in COVID-19. The sequencing sample was made of peripheral blood. The clonotype was recovered from a man between 25 and 39 years old with active or convalescent COVID-19. This rearrangement joins TRBV9 to TRBJ2-2, with D possibly being TRBD2 (7 bases). The CDR3 region has the DNA TGTGCCAGCAGCGTCGCCCCTTGGGGGGGGGCGATTGGCGGGGAGCTGTTTTTT. It specifies CASSVAPWGGAIGGELFF.